The sequence of this TCR beta chain was determined in a study of cytomegalovirus exposure and HLA in healthy donors. As to this clone: One junction end disagrees with the germline gene, perhaps due to a read error.

Use of 60 Vbeta and 13 Jbeta primers characterized the PCR. Using immunoSEQ multiplex PCR, the repertoire was profiled, and TCRdb retains in-frame clones only, with some absent. The repertoire holds about 120,000 clones, around 70% seen once, with 4% to 4.5% in the top ten. Germline CDR1 is GTSNPN and CDR2 is SVGIG (reference sequence). This CDR3 is 11 amino acids long. Sequenced sample: PBMCs. This chain links TRBV30 with TRBJ1-2; D remains ambiguous. This receptor was obtained from a woman aged 35 to 49 in good health and CMV-seropositive. The CDR3 DNA sequence: TGTGCCTGGAGTGTACGAGGGCAGTTAGCCTTC. Its protein is CAWSVRGQLAF.